The clone carrying this TCR beta chain counts as medium-sized. The source of the sample is a study of T cell changes during pregnancy in multiple sclerosis. The V gene lost 5 bases and the J gene lost 10 bases, with 15 bases spanning the gap. The CDR3 is 14 residues long. Germline V gene sequence: CDR1 SEHNR, CDR2 FQNEAQ (reference sequence). Sequenced by immunoSEQ multiplex PCR; TCRdb stores in-frame clones only, minus some. In the table there are about 51,000 clones, 91% of which are singletons. This material consisted of CD8+ T cells from peripheral blood mononuclear cells, taken in the second trimester of pregnancy. The sequence was collected from a female donor with multiple sclerosis, enrolled in a pregnancy study. This rearrangement joins TRBV7-9 to TRBJ1-6, with D perhaps matching TRBD1 (5 bases). The CDR3 DNA reads as TGTGCCAGCAGCCCTGGGGGGGATGCGTCACCCCTCCACTTT. This sequence encodes CASSPGGDASPLHF.